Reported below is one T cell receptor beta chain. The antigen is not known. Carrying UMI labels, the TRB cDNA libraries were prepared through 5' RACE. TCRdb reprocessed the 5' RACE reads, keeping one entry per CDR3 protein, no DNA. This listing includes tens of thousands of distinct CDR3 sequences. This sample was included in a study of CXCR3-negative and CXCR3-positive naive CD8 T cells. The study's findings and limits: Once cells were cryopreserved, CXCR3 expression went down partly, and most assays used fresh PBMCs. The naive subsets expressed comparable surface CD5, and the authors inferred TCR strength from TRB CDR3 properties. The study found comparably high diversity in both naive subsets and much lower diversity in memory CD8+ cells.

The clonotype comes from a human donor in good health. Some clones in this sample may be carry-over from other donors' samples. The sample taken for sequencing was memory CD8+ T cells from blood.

CDR3 in amino acids: CSVVSTSYNEQFF. The rearrangement joins TRBV29-1 to TRBJ2-1. Per the germline V gene, CDR1 is SQVTM and CDR2 is ANQGSEA. This CDR3 is 13 amino acids long.